This T cell receptor (beta chain) appears in the sequencing data of a study of T-cell reconstitution after alpha-beta-depleted transplantation in children. The V end was cut by 6 bases, the J end by 6 bases, with 14 bases between. The CDR3 extends over 14 amino acids. Researchers prepared the TCRbeta library using unique molecular identifiers, the study reports. TCRdb reprocessed the PCR reads with MiXCR, giving one entry per CDR3 protein. Of approximately 980,000 distinct CDR3 sequences in the sample, around 30% were seen once. The chain couples TRBV12-3 or TRBV12-4 to TRBJ2-2; the D gene is possibly TRBD2 (5 bases). The clonotype originates from a boy in the first two years of life who had a stem cell transplant for SCID, so the T cells may come from the graft donor. Sequencing used PBMCs, mostly from graft donor cells, obtained 360 days after TCRalphabeta/CD19-depleted stem cell transplant. The CDR3 is CASSPRTPPGELFF. CDR3 in DNA: TGTGCCAGCAGCCCTAGGACTCCCCCCGGGGAGCTGTTTTTT.